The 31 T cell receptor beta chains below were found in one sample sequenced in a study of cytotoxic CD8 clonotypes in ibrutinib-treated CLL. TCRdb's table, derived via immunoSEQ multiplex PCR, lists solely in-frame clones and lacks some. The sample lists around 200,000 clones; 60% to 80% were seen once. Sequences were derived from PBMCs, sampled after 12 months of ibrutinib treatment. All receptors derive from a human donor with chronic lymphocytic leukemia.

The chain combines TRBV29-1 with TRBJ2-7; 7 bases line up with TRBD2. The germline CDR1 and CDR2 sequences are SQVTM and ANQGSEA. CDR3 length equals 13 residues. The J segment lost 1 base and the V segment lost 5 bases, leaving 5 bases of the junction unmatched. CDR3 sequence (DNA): TGCAGCGTTTGGGGGGGGATTTCCTACGAGCAGTACTTC. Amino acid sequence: CSVWGGISYEQYF.

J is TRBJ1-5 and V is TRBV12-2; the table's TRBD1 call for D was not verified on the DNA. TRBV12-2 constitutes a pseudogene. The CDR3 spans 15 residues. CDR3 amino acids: CASRLAGQGNQPQHF. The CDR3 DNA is TGTGCAAGTCGCTTGGCGGGACAGGGGAATCAGCCCCAGCATTTT.

CDR3 nucleotide sequence: TGTGCCAGCAGTGTAGAGCGAGCCTACGAGCAGTACTTC. Its translation is CASSVERAYEQYF. The chain carries TRBV2 and TRBJ2-7; D remains unclear. The CDR3 contains 13 residues. CDR1 SNHLY and CDR2 FYNNEI come from the germline V gene. Trimming took 4 bases from V and 2 from J, leaving 9 bases between them.

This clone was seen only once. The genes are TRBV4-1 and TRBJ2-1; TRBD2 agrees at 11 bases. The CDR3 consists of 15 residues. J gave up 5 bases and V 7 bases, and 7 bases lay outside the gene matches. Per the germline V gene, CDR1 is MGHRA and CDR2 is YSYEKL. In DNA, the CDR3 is TGCGCCAGCACAATCCCGGGACTAGCGGACAATGAGCAGTTCTTC. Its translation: CASTIPGLADNEQFF.

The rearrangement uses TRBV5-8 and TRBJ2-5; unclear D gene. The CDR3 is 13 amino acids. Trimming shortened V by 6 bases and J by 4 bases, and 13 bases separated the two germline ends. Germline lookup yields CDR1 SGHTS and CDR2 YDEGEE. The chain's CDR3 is CASTSSRRETQYF. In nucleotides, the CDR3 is TGTGCCAGCACCTCCAGCAGGAGAGAGACCCAGTACTTC.

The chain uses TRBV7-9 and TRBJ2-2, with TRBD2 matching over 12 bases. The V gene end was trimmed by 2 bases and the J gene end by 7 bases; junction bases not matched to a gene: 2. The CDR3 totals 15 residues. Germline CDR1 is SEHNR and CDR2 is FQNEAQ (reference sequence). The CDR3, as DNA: TGTGCCAGCAGCTTAACTAGCGGGAGGATCGGGGAGCTGTTTTTT. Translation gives CASSLTSGRIGELFF.

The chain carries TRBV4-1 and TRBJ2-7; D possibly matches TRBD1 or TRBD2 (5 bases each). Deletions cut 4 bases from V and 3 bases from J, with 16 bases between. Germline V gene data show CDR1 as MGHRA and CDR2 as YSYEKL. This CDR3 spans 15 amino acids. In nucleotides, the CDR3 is TGCGCCAGCAGCCTGCTTGCCGGGACCTTCTACGAGCAGTACTTC. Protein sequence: CASSLLAGTFYEQYF.

CDR3 nucleotide sequence: TGTGCCAGCAGTGGTAACAGGAACAATCAGCCCCAGCATTTT. Its translation: CASSGNRNNQPQHF. The chain joins TRBV2 to TRBJ1-5; D may be TRBD1 (5 bases). Trimming removed 4 bases at V and 3 bases at J, with 10 bases between. This CDR3 is built from 14 residues. CDR1 and CDR2 from the germline V gene are SNHLY and FYNNEI. The variable domain in full, with the rest retrieved from reference TRBV2 and TRBJ1-5, is EPEVTQTPSHQVTQMGQEVILRCVPISNHLYFYWYRQILGQKVEFLVSFYNNEISEKSEIFDDQFSVERPDGSNFTLKIRSTKLEDSAMYFCASSGNRNNQPQHFGDGTRLSIL.

The CDR3, as DNA: TGTGCCACCGCTGTAGTTGGGGGTCGGGAGCAGTTCTTC. This translates into CATAVVGGREQFF. The chain is built from TRBV15 and TRBJ2-1, with D possibly being TRBD1 or TRBD2 (5 bases each). The germline CDR1 and CDR2 sequences are LNHNV and YYDKDF (reference sequence). Trimming shortened V by 8 bases and J by 10 bases, and 18 bases separated the two germline ends. This CDR3 is 13 amino acids long.

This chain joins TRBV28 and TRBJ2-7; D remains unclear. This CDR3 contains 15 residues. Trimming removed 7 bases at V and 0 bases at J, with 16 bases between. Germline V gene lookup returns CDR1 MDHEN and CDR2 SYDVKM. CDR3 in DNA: TGTGCCAGCACCCGTCCCGACTCAAGCTCCTACGAGCAGTACTTC. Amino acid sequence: CASTRPDSSSYEQYF.

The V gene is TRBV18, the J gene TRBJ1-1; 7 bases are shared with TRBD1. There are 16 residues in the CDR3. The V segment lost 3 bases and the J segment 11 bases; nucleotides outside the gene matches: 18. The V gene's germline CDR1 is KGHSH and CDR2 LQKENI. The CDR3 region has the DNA TGTGCCAGCTCACCTCTGACAGGGCCCTCGTGGGAAGGGGCTTTCTTT. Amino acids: CASSPLTGPSWEGAFF.

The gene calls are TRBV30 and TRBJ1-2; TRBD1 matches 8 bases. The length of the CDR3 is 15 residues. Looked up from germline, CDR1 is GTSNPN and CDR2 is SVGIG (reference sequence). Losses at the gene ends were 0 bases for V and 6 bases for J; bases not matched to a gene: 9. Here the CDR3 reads CAWSVPLADRDGYTF. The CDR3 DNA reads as TGTGCCTGGAGTGTTCCCCTCGCGGACAGGGATGGCTACACCTTC.

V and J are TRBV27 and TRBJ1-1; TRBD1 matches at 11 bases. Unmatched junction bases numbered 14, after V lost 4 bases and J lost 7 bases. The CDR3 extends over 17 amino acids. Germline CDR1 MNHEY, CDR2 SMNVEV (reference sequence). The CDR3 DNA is TGTGCCAGCAGTTCCGTCGGGGACAGGGGGTTTTCGAATGAAGCTTTCTTT. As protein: CASSSVGDRGFSNEAFF.

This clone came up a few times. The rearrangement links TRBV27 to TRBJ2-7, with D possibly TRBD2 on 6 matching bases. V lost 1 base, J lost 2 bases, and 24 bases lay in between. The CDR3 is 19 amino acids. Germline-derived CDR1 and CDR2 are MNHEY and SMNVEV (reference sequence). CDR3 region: CASSLFRPVEGRGAYEQYF. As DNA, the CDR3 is TGTGCCAGCAGTTTATTTCGCCCCGTGGAGGGGAGAGGGGCCTACGAGCAGTACTTC.

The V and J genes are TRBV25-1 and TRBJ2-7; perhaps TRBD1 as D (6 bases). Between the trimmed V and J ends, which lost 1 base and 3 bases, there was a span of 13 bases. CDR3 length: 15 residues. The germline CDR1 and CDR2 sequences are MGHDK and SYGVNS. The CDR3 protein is CASSESAGQHYEQYF. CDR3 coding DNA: TGTGCCAGCAGTGAATCGGCTGGACAGCACTACGAGCAGTACTTC.

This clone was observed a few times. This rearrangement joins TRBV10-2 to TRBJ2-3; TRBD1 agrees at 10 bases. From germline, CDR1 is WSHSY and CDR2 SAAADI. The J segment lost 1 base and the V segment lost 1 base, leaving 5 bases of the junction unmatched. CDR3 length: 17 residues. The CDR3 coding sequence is TGCGCCAGCAGTGAGTTAATAGGGACAGGGGGCACAGATACGCAGTATTTT. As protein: CASSELIGTGGTDTQYF.

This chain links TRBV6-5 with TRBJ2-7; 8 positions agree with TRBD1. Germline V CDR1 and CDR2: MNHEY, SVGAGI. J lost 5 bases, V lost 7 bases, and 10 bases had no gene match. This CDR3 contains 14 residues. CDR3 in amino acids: CASNLAQGAHEQYF. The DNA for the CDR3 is TGTGCCAGCAATCTAGCGCAGGGGGCCCACGAGCAGTACTTC.

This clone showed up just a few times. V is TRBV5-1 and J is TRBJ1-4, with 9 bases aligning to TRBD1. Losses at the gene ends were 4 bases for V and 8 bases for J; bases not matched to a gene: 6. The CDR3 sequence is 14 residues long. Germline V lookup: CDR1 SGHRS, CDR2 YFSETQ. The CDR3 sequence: CASSIGQGREKLFF. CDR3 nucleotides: TGCGCCAGCAGCATAGGACAGGGGCGGGAAAAACTGTTTTTT.

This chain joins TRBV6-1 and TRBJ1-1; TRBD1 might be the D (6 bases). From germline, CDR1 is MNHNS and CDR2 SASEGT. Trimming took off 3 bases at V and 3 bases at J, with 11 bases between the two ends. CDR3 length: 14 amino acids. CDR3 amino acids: CASSDKQGYTEAFF. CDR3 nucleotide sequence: TGTGCCAGCAGTGACAAACAGGGTTACACTGAAGCTTTCTTT.

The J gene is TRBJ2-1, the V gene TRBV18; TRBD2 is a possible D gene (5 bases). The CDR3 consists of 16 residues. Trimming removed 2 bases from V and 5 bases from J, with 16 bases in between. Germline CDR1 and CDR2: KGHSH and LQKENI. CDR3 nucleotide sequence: TGTGCCAGCTCACCAGTAAGCGGACTTGGCAACAATGAGCAGTTCTTC. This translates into CASSPVSGLGNNEQFF.

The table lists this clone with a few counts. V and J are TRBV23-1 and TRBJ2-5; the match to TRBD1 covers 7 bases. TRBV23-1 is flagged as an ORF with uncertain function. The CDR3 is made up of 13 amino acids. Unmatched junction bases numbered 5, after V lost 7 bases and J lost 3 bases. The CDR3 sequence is CASIHGQEETQYF. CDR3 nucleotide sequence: TGCGCCAGCATCCACGGACAGGAAGAGACCCAGTACTTC.

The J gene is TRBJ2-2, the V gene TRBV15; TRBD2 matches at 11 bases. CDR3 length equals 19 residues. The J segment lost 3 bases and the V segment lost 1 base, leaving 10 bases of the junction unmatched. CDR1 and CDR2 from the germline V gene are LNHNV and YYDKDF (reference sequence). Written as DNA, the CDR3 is TGTGCCACCAGCAGAGGATCGCCCCCGGGACTAGCGGACACCGGGGAGCTGTTTTTT. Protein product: CATSRGSPPGLADTGELFF.

The CDR3 DNA is TGTGCCAGCAGCCAAGCCGCCCCCGGGACCCCTGGTACTGAAGCTTTCTTT. It codes for CASSQAAPGTPGTEAFF. This sequence joins TRBV14 and TRBJ1-1; tentatively, D is TRBD1 (5 bases). CDR3 length: 17 amino acids. V lost 1 base and J lost 5, with 20 bases in between. Germline V gene lookup returns CDR1 SGHDN and CDR2 FVKESK. The whole variable domain, filled in from reference TRBV14 and TRBJ1-1, reads EAGVTQFPSHSVIEKGQTVTLRCDPISGHDNLYWYRRVMGKEIKFLLHFVKESKQDESGMPNNRFLAERTGGTYSTLKVQPAELEDSGVYFCASSQAAPGTPGTEAFFGQGTRLTVV.

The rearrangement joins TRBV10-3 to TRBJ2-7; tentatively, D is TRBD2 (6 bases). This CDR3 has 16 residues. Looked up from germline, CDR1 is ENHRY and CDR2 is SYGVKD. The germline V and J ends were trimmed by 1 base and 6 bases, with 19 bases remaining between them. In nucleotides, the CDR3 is TGTGCCATCAGTGAGTGGGGGGTCCAGGGAACTATCGAGCAGTACTTC. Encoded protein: CAISEWGVQGTIEQYF.

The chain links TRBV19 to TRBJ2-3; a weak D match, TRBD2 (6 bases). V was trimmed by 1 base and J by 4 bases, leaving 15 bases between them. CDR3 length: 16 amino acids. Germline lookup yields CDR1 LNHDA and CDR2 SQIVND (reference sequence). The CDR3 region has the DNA TGTGCCAGTAGTATAGTAGGAGGGTACGCCGCAGATACGCAGTATTTT. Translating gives CASSIVGGYAADTQYF.

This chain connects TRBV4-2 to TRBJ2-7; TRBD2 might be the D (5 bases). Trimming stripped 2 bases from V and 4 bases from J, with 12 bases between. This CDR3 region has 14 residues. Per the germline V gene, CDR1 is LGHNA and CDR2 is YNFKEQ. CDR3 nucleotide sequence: TGTGCCAGCAGCCAAAGGATCGGCGGGTACGAGCAGTACTTC. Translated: CASSQRIGGYEQYF.

CDR3 sequence: CASSPGGGEYNQPQHF. CDR3 coding DNA: TGTGCCAGCAGCCCTGGTGGGGGCGAGTATAATCAGCCCCAGCATTTT. The chain combines TRBV7-9 with TRBJ1-5, with a possible D match to TRBD1 (6 bases). Germline V gene lookup returns CDR1 SEHNR and CDR2 FQNEAQ (reference sequence). Between the trimmed V and J ends, which lost 5 bases and 4 bases, there was a span of 18 bases. CDR3 length equals 16 residues.

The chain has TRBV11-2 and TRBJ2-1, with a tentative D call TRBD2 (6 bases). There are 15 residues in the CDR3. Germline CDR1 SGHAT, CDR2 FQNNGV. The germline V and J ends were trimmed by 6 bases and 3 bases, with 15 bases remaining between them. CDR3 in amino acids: CASSPDREFYNEQFF. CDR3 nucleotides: TGTGCCAGCAGTCCAGACCGGGAGTTCTACAATGAGCAGTTCTTC.

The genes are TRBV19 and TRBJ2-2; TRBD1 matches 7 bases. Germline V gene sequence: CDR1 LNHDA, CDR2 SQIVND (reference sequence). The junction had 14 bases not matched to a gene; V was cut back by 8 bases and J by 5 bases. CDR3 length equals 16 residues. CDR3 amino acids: CASAPSAGGITGELFF. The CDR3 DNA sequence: TGTGCCAGTGCTCCCTCCGCAGGGGGTATTACCGGGGAGCTGTTTTTT.

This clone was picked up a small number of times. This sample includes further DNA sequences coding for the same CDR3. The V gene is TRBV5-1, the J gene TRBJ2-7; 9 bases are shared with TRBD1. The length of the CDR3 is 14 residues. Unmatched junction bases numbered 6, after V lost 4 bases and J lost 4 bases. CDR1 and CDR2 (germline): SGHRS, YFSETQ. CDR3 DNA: TGCGCCAGCAGCGCGGGACAGGGAGGGTACGAGCAGTACTTC. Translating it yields CASSAGQGGYEQYF.

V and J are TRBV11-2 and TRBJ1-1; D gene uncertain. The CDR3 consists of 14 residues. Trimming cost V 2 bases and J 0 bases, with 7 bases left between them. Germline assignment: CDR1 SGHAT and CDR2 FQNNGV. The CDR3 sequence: CASSLTAMNTEAFF. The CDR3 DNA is TGTGCCAGCAGCTTAACAGCGATGAACACTGAAGCTTTCTTT. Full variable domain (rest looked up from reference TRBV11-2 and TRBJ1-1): EAGVAQSPRYKIIEKRQSVAFWCNPISGHATLYWYQQILGQGPKLLIQFQNNGVVDDSQLPKDRFSAERLKGVDSTLKIQPAKLEDSAVYLCASSLTAMNTEAFFGQGTRLTVV.